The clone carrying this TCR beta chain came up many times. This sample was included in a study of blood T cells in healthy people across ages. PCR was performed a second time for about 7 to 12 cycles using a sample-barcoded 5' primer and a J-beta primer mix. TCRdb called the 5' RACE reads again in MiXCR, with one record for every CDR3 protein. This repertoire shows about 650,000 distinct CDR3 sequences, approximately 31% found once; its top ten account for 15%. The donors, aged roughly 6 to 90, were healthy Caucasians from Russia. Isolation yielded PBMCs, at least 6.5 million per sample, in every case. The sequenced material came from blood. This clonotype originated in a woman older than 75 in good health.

In nucleotides, the CDR3 is TGCGCCAGCAGCTTGGAGGGGTTTCGCAATACGCAGTATTTT. Its translation is CASSLEGFRNTQYF. V and J are TRBV5-1 and TRBJ2-3; TRBD1 might be the D (5 bases). V was clipped by 0 bases and J by 7 bases, with 12 bases between them. The germline V gene encodes CDR1 SGHRS and CDR2 YFSETQ. CDR3 length: 14 residues.